The 18 T cell receptor beta chains below come from one sample, sequenced in a study of T cells in Graves' hyperthyroidism and ophthalmopathy. Researchers took RNA transcripts and amplified the TCR beta CDR3 regions from them. With the HTBI primer set, the TCR CDR3 went through a first round of RT-PCR. TCRdb reanalysed the multiplex PCR reads using MiXCR and keeps one entry per CDR3 protein. Of 500,000 to 600,000 distinct CDR3 sequences in the sample, about half were seen once. The specimen was peripheral blood or thyroid tissue (not recorded which). These receptors all come from a young woman with Graves' hyperthyroidism.

V usage is TRBV20-1 and J usage is TRBJ1-4; D uncertain. Germline V CDR1 and CDR2: DFQATT, SNEGSKA (reference sequence). V was cut by 3 bases and J by 8 bases, with 13 bases left in between. The CDR3 is 13 amino acids. CDR3: CSARTGHLEKLFF. CDR3 bases: TGCAGTGCTAGGACGGGCCACCTGGAAAAACTGTTTTTT.

The V and J genes are TRBV7-4 and TRBJ1-2, with 10 bases lining up with TRBD1. This CDR3 contains 15 residues. Per germline, CDR1 SGHVT and CDR2 SQSDAQ. V was clipped by 5 bases and J by 7 bases; unmatched bases: 10. This CDR3 reads CASSALETGGRGYTF. CDR3 nucleotides: TGTGCCAGCAGCGCACTGGAGACAGGGGGCCGTGGCTACACCTTC.

This clonotype has ten or more counts. The chain couples TRBV19 to TRBJ1-2; a weak D match, TRBD1 (5 bases). Germline loops: CDR1 LNHDA, CDR2 SQIVND (reference sequence). V gave up 8 bases and J gave up 0 bases, with 16 bases separating them. CDR3 size: 15 residues. Written as DNA, the CDR3 is TGTGCCAGTCGACAGCTCCTTGGATCTAACTATGGCTACACCTTC. Translating gives CASRQLLGSNYGYTF.

This clonotype was recorded at least ten times. DNA of the CDR3: TGCGCCAGCAGCCAGCCCAGACAGGGGTGGACCTATAATTCACCCCTCCACTTT. The encoded protein is CASSQPRQGWTYNSPLHF. The chain combines TRBV4-1 with TRBJ1-6, with 8 bases lining up with TRBD1. V shed 3 bases, J shed 2 bases, and the junction held 9 bases outside the gene matches. Germline CDR1 and CDR2: MGHRA and YSYEKL. CDR3 length equals 18 residues.

This clonotype occurred many times. The rearrangement links TRBV24-1 to TRBJ1-3; D ambiguous. This CDR3 is 18 amino acids long. Germline V lookup: CDR1 KGHDR, CDR2 SFDVKD. Trimming took off 1 base at V and 0 bases at J, with 15 bases between the two ends. CDR3 bases: TGTGCCACCAGTGATTTACCTTATTACGGAGACTCTGGAAACACCATATATTTT. Protein: CATSDLPYYGDSGNTIYF.

J is TRBJ1-5 and V is TRBV7-3; D is unclear. The CDR3 sequence is 15 residues long. V lost 5 bases and J lost 0, with 11 bases in between. Looked up from germline, CDR1 is SGHTA and CDR2 is FQGTGA. This CDR3 reads CASSPPGGSNQPQHF. CDR3 bases: TGTGCCAGCAGCCCGCCCGGCGGTAGCAATCAGCCCCAGCATTTT.

This clonotype was seen repeatedly, ten times or more. The chain couples TRBV4-1 to TRBJ1-2; a weak D match, TRBD1 (6 bases). Trimming removed 3 bases at V and 4 bases at J, with 9 bases between. This CDR3 comprises 13 residues. The germline CDR1 and CDR2 sequences are MGHRA and YSYEKL. The CDR3: CASSQQGPYGYTF. The CDR3 DNA is TGCGCCAGCAGCCAGCAGGGGCCCTATGGCTACACCTTC.

This clonotype was seen repeatedly, ten times or more. The chain links TRBV11-2 to TRBJ2-5, with 7 bases matching TRBD1. The CDR3 extends over 14 amino acids. V was pared by 7 bases and J by 1 base, with 6 bases of the junction left unmatched. CDR1 SGHAT and CDR2 FQNNGV come from the germline V gene. The CDR3 coding sequence is TGTGCCAGCAACTCTGGACAGGCCCAAGAGACCCAGTACTTC. This translates into CASNSGQAQETQYF.

The chain couples TRBV7-3 to TRBJ1-1; possibly TRBD1 for D (5 bases). CDR1 is SGHTA, CDR2 FQGTGA, per germline. CDR3 length: 15 amino acids. The V and J ends lost 6 bases and 4 bases respectively, with 18 bases between them. The CDR3 DNA follows: TGTGCCAGCAGTGCAGGGAACACCGGGGGCACTGAAGCTTTCTTT. This translates into CASSAGNTGGTEAFF.

This clonotype was observed many times. The CDR3 sequence is CASGGTGSTEAFF. The CDR3 DNA follows: TGTGCCAGCGGAGGGACAGGGAGCACTGAAGCTTTCTTT. The chain recombines TRBV6-1 with TRBJ1-1; 9 bases align to TRBD1. The V gene end was trimmed by 8 bases and the J gene end by 4 bases; junction bases not matched to a gene: 5. Germline loops: CDR1 MNHNS, CDR2 SASEGT. CDR3 length: 13 amino acids.

Many counts were recorded for this clonotype. The chain employs TRBV7-2 and TRBJ2-2; TRBD1 agrees at 8 bases. Germline V gene sequence: CDR1 SGHTA, CDR2 FQGNSA. Trimming took 3 bases from V and 1 from J; bases not matched to a gene: 1. The CDR3 runs to 15 residues. The CDR3: CASSFGTGNTGELFF. The CDR3 DNA is TGTGCCAGCAGCTTTGGGACAGGGAACACCGGGGAGCTGTTTTTT.

Only a few counts were recorded for this clonotype. The chain joins TRBV5-1 to TRBJ2-7, with 10 nucleotides matching TRBD2. The trim removed 0 bases at V and 9 bases at J, leaving 12 bases unmatched. Germline V lookup: CDR1 SGHRS, CDR2 YFSETQ. There are 16 residues in the CDR3. The CDR3 loop reads CASSLEFPSGSIGQYF. The CDR3 DNA reads TGCGCCAGCAGCTTGGAGTTTCCTAGCGGGAGTATCGGGCAGTACTTC.

For this clonotype: A much more abundant neighbour one base away suggests this may be a read error. This rearrangement joins TRBV7-3 to TRBJ1-1, with a possible D match to TRBD1 (6 bases). The CDR3 extends over 15 amino acids. Germline V CDR1 and CDR2: SGHTA, FQGTGA. V was trimmed by 6 bases and J by 4 bases, leaving 18 bases between them. DNA of the CDR3: TGTGCCAGCAGTTTAGTTACCAGGGGAGCCACTGAAGCTTTCTTT. Amino acids: CASSLVTRGATEAFF.

The chain uses TRBV29-1 and TRBJ1-6; D call uncertain. The CDR3 extends over 15 amino acids. Germline lookup yields CDR1 SQVTM and CDR2 ANQGSEA. Trimming cost V 8 bases and J 0 bases, with 14 bases left between them. This chain's CDR3 is CSTPEDGSYNSPLHF. The CDR3 DNA reads TGCAGCACCCCGGAAGATGGCTCCTATAATTCACCCCTCCACTTT.

This clonotype has ten or more counts. The V gene is TRBV11-2, the J gene TRBJ2-2; D might be TRBD1 (5 bases). The CDR3 contains 16 residues. Germline values: CDR1 SGHAT, CDR2 FQNNGV. V lost 2 bases, J lost 3 bases, and 13 bases lay in between. CDR3 sequence reads: CASSLIQGSYTGELFF. The CDR3 DNA is TGTGCCAGCAGCTTAATCCAGGGAAGCTACACCGGGGAGCTGTTTTTT.

This rearrangement joins TRBV2 to TRBJ1-5; tentatively, D is TRBD1 (5 bases). The CDR3 contains 14 residues. With 4 bases removed from V and 6 bases from J, the gap between germline ends came to 13 bases. Germline V lookup: CDR1 SNHLY, CDR2 FYNNEI. CDR3 protein: CASSVGGESQPQHF. DNA of the CDR3: TGTGCCAGCAGTGTTGGGGGAGAGAGTCAGCCCCAGCATTTT.

About this clonotype itself: This may arise from a read error, as a much more abundant clone is one base away. This chain links TRBV9 with TRBJ2-5; D may match TRBD1 or TRBD2 (5 bases each). This CDR3 comprises 13 residues. From germline, CDR1 is SGDLS and CDR2 YYNGEE. CDR3 sequence: CASSGTQGETQHF. The CDR3 region has the DNA TGCGCCAGCAGTGGGACCCAAGGAGAGACCCAGCACTTC.

The V and J genes are TRBV18 and TRBJ1-2, with 9 bases matching TRBD1. This CDR3 region has 14 residues. The V gene's germline CDR1 is KGHSH and CDR2 LQKENI. The ends lost 8 bases at V and 3 bases at J; junction bases unmatched: 7. The DNA of the CDR3 is TGTGCCAGCGTACGGGACAGGGAAGACTATGGCTACACCTTC. It translates to CASVRDREDYGYTF.